This paragraph reports one T cell receptor beta chain. Its antigen has not been determined. Per-base qualities were not stored, and no clone one base away is much larger. The entire isolated RNA was reverse transcribed using the High Capacity cDNA Reverse Transcription Kit, and thus expressed TCRB transcripts were sequenced. Deep immunoSEQ sequencing was applied to naive, central memory and regulatory T cell samples, giving an average of about 3.8 million total reads per sample. Sorted cells were lysed in RLT buffer, and RNA was extracted using DNase-treated RNeasy Micro or Mini kits according to cell number. To prevent cross-contamination, each cell subset was processed individually, whereas patient and healthy donor samples were processed jointly. TCRB sequences were amplified from cDNA with the immunoSEQ multiplex PCR, producing 87-bp fragments spanning the CDR3 region. Sequencing of the amplicons was done on the Illumina HiSeq platform. Under the source paper's analysis protocol: Synthetic template baselines were used to correct PCR bias computationally, reads within Hamming distance 2 were collapsed together, and singletons that could not be merged were discarded. Reads were aligned against IMGT so that V, D and J genes, CDR3 length and insertions or deletions at six rearrangement sites could be assigned. Within each subset, clonotype counts were normalized to the number of sorted cells before true diversity and Gini coefficients were calculated with the tcR R package. The overlap coefficient, calculated on TCRB nucleotide sequences, was used to measure repertoire sharing. As a proxy for the pre-selection repertoire, out-of-frame TCRB sequences from naive cells were analyzed. TCRdb took over this immuneACCESS table, retaining in-frame rearrangements with V and J assigned. Such tables are incomplete; in checked studies, under half of the missing clones stem from an unresolved V gene, and the remainder is unexplained. That table is the source of V, J and clone size, and D and trimming were worked out from the DNA. The sample data list some 660,000 clones, and over 12% of these were observed just once. The ten largest clones take up 0.03% to 0.045% of the sample.

In the germline V gene, CDR1 corresponds to SGHTA and CDR2 to FQGTGA. The V end gives up 9 bases and the J end 5 bases, leaving 13 bases in the junction not matched to a gene. The CDR3 goes from the cysteine to the phenylalanine over 15 residues. The entry retains the CDR3 DNA only, 45 bases that are in frame from base 1. This sample was included in a study of beta chain features in type 1 diabetes (dated by TCRdb to the late 2010s). Study-level background: No differences in mean age, gender distribution, total cell number or subset yield were found between patients and healthy donors. Whereas all 30 or so donors provided naive and central memory subsets, regulatory and stem cell-like memory subsets were isolated from just 8 patients and roughly 8 healthy donors. A total of roughly 98,000,000 sorted cells were examined across all samples, and RNA yield correlated strongly with the number of cells per subset. In the study, TCRB repertoires of sorted circulating CD4+ T cell subsets from recently diagnosed type 1 diabetes patients were compared with those of matched healthy donors.

Broader findings and caveats from the paper: Because the HLA sub-analyses included only small numbers of individuals, any influence of HLA type on TCRB rearrangement was left unresolved. Because cDNA was sequenced instead of genomic DNA, highly expressing activated cells could be over-represented, though the groups showed no difference in activation or CD3 levels. Naive, central memory and regulatory TCRB repertoires appeared to be more alike among patients than among healthy donors. Patients with type 1 diabetes made fewer insertions and deleted more nucleotides at VDJ recombination sites, implying thymic rearrangement abnormalities. PCR may preferentially amplify shorter templates, but because patient and control samples were amplified and corrected together, any resulting skew would affect both groups equally. In all four CD4+ subsets, TCRB CDR3 length was moderately but significantly shorter in type 1 diabetes patients.

From each donor, a single peripheral blood sample of around 0.12 L on average was drawn into heparinised tubes. Naive, central memory, regulatory and stem cell-like memory CD4+ T cells were sorted on a BD FACSAria II using a panel including CD45RO, CCR7, CD25, CD127, CD95 and CD27. Purity was above 98% for every sorted population. Right away, PBMCs were isolated by Lymphoprep density gradient centrifugation and were stained directly, with no culture step. Samples were stained and sorted in pairs, with one healthy donor and one patient per experiment, so that batch effects were minimized. This clonotype was obtained from a man in his late teens or twenties with type 1 diabetes. Rearrangement joined TRBV7-3 to TRBJ2-1; 7 bases in the middle match TRBD1. Sequencing used naive CD4+ T cells from blood. This specimen's cell subset or site label, per the study, means: true naive CD4+ T cells. The sequenced DNA is TGTGCCAGTCGACCTCCCGGGACAGCGAACAATGAGCAGTTCTTC. It codes for CASRPPGTANNEQFF.